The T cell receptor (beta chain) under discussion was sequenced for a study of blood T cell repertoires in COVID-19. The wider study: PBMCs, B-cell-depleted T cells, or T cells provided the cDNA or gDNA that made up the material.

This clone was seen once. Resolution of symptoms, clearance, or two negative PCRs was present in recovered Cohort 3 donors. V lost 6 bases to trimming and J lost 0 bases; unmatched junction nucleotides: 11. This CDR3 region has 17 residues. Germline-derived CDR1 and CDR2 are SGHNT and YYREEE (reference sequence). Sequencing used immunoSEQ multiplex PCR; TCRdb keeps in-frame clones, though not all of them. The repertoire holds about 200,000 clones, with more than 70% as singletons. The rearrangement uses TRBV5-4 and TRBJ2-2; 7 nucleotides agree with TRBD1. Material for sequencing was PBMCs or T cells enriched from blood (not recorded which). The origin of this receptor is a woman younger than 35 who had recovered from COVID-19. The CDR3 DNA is TGTGCCAGCACCGTGACAGGGACCTTCGCGAACACCGGGGAGCTGTTTTTT. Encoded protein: CASTVTGTFANTGELFF.